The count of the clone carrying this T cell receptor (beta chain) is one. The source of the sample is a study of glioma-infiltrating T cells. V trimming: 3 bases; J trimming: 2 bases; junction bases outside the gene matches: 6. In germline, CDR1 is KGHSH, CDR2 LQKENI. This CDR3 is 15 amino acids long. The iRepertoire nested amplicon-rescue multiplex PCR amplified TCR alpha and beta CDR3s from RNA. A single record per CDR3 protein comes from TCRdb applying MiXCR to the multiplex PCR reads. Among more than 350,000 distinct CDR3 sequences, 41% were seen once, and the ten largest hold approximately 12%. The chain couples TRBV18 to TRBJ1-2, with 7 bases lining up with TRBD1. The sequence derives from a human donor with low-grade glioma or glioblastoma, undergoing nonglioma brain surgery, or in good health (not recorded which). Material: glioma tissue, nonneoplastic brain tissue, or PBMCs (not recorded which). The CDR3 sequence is CASSPPGQRNYGYTF. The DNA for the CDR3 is TGTGCCAGCTCACCCCCGGGACAGCGGAACTATGGCTACACCTTC.